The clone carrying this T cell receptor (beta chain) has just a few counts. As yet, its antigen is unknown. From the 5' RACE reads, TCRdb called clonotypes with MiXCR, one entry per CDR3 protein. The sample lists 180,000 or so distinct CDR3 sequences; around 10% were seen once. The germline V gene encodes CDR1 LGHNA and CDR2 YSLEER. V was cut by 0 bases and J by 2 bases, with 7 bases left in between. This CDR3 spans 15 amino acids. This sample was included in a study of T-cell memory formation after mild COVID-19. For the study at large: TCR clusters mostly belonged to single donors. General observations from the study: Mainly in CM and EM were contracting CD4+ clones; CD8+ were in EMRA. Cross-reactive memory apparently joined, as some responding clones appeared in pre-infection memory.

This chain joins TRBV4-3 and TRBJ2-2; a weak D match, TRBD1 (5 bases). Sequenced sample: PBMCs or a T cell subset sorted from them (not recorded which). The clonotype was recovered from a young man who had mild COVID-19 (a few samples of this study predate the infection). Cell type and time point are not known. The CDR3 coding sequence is TGCGCCAGCAGCCAAGAGAGGACAAACACCGGGGAGCTGTTTTTT. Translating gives CASSQERTNTGELFF.